A single sample gave rise to the 10 T cell receptor beta chains below, sequenced in a study of cytomegalovirus exposure and HLA in healthy donors. Vbeta (60) and Jbeta (13) primers were used in the PCR. Profiling relied on immunoSEQ multiplex PCR, and the TCRdb table lists in-frame clones only, not all of them. The data contain some 150,000 clones, about 81% of them singletons. Sequences were obtained from PBMCs. Receptor source: a man aged 30-40 years in good health and CMV-seronegative.

The CDR3 sequence is CASSLYPPSYEQYF. The DNA for the CDR3 is TGTGCCAGCAGTTTATACCCTCCAAGCTACGAGCAGTACTTC. The rearrangement joins TRBV28 to TRBJ2-5; D is unresolved. The J call may be faulty, since TRBJ2-7 better matches the DNA end. Germline CDR1 MDHEN, CDR2 SYDVKM. The CDR3 has 14 residues.

CDR3 in DNA: TGTGCCAGCACCGTGATGGGACAGAACACTGAAGCTTTCTTT. This sequence encodes CASTVMGQNTEAFF. The chain is built from TRBV2 and TRBJ1-1; perhaps TRBD1 as D (6 bases). The CDR3 length is 14 residues. V lost 7 bases and J lost 1, with 13 bases in between. Germline loops: CDR1 SNHLY, CDR2 FYNNEI.

The chain couples TRBV15 to TRBJ2-3, with a possible D match to TRBD2 (6 bases). The CDR3 length is 17 residues. Germline CDR1 and CDR2: LNHNV and YYDKDF (reference sequence). V was trimmed by 3 bases and J by 4 bases, leaving 20 bases between them. The CDR3 protein is CATSSFSPPLAADTQYF. The CDR3 bases are TGTGCCACCAGCAGTTTTTCCCCCCCACTAGCCGCAGATACGCAGTATTTT.

This chain uses TRBV5-6 with TRBJ1-2; 9 bases fit TRBD1. Germline V gene lookup returns CDR1 SGHDT and CDR2 YYEEEE. V lost 4 bases, J lost 6 bases, and 4 bases stayed unmatched. The CDR3 covers 13 residues. CDR3 protein: CASSTGQGNGYTF. The CDR3 DNA reads as TGTGCCAGCAGCACGGGACAGGGTAATGGCTACACCTTC.

CDR3 nucleotide sequence: TGTGCCAGCAGCTTGGGGGCCTCCTTCTACGAGCAGTACTTC. It specifies CASSLGASFYEQYF. The chain couples TRBV7-9 to TRBJ2-7; D perhaps matches TRBD1 (6 bases). V was cut by 3 bases and J by 3 bases, with 12 bases left in between. This CDR3 is 14 amino acids long. Germline CDR1 and CDR2: SEHNR and FQNEAQ (reference sequence).

The chain combines TRBV6-5 with TRBJ1-4, with a weak D call TRBD1 (6 bases). V lost 8 bases, J lost 5 bases, and 12 bases lay in between. The CDR3 consists of 13 residues. The germline CDR1 and CDR2 sequences are MNHEY and SVGAGI. DNA for the CDR3: TGTGCCAGCCTCGGACAGAGCAATGAAAAACTGTTTTTT. Translated: CASLGQSNEKLFF.

The chain has TRBV18 and TRBJ2-1; no clear D. The V end lost 3 bases, the J end lost 10 bases, and 10 bases lay between the germline ends. The germline gives CDR1 KGHSH, CDR2 LQKENI. CDR3 size: 12 residues. The CDR3 DNA follows: TGTGCCAGCTCACCTCAGGCCCAAGAGCAGTTCTTC. Translation gives CASSPQAQEQFF. Filled out from reference TRBV18 and TRBJ2-1, the complete variable domain reads NAGVMQNPRHLVRRRGQEARLRCSPMKGHSHVYWYRQLPEEGLKFMVYLQKENIIDESGMPKERFSAEFPKEGPSILRIQQVVRGDSAAYFCASSPQAQEQFFGPGTRLTVL.

The V and J genes are TRBV14 and TRBJ2-6; no clear D gene. Germline V gene data show CDR1 as SGHDN and CDR2 as FVKESK. V lost 3 bases, J lost 4 bases, and 7 bases lay in between. The CDR3 totals 14 residues. The DNA of the CDR3 is TGTGCCAGCAGCCAGCCCGCGGGGGCCAACGTCCTGACTTTC. Its protein is CASSQPAGANVLTF.

J is TRBJ2-7 and V is TRBV5-1; a possible D gene is TRBD1 (5 bases). The CDR3 has 15 residues. From germline, CDR1 is SGHRS and CDR2 YFSETQ. V lost 3 bases to trimming and J lost 0 bases, with 13 bases between them. CDR3 DNA sequence: TGCGCCAGCAGCTCCGGACATTCGAGCTCCTACGAGCAGTACTTC. Protein sequence: CASSSGHSSSYEQYF.

The rearrangement joins TRBV9 to TRBJ2-5, with 12 bases matching TRBD2. V lost 4 bases and J lost 5; bases outside the gene matches: 3. CDR3 size: 14 residues. Germline CDR1 reads SGDLS; CDR2 reads YYNGEE. The CDR3 region has the DNA TGTGCCAGCAGCCCGACTAGCGGGAGCGAGACCCAGTACTTC. This gives the protein CASSPTSGSETQYF. Full variable domain (missing parts from reference TRBV9 and TRBJ2-5): DSGVTQTPKHLITATGQRVTLRCSPRSGDLSVYWYQQSLDQGLQFLIQYYNGEERAKGNILERFSAQQFPDLHSELNLSSLELGDSALYFCASSPTSGSETQYFGPGTRLLVL.